The sequence of this TCR beta chain was determined in a study of blood T cell repertoires in COVID-19. In the study overall: Researchers got acute and convalescent COVID-19 samples from the United States, Italy and Spain. The analysed material was cDNA or gDNA that came from T cells, B-cell-depleted T cells, or PBMCs.

Source study methods: Reference gene primer amplification yielded estimated nucleated cell counts. Here immunoSEQ multiplex PCR was the method, and the copy in TCRdb shows in-frame clones only, minus some. For V, J and clone size, that table is used; D and trimming come from the DNA. The table records around 700,000 clones, 85% to 90% of them present only once. CDR3 length: 14 residues. V gave up 4 bases and J gave up 7 bases, with 14 bases separating them. CDR1 and CDR2 (germline): MGHRA, YSYEKL. With respect to this clone: Other DNA sequences in the same sample also yield this CDR3.

The sequence derives from a woman in her late teens or twenties with acute or convalescent COVID-19. The V call is TRBV4-1, the J call TRBJ1-3; possibly TRBD1 for D (6 bases). The sample taken for sequencing was peripheral blood. The CDR3 DNA reads as TGCGCCAGCAGCCCCGGACAGTCGGGGAACACCATATATTTT. The encoded protein is CASSPGQSGNTIYF.